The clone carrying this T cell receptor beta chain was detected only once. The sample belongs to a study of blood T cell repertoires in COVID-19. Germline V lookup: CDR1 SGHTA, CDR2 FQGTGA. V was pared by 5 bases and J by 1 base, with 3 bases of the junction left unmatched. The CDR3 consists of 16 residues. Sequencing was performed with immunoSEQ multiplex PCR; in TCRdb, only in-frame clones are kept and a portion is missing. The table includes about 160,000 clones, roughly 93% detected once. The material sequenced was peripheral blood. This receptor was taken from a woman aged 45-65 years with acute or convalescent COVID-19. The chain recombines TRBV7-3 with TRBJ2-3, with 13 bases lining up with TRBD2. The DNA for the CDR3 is TGTGCCAGCAGCCGGACTAGCGGGAGTGGCACAGATACGCAGTATTTT. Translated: CASSRTSGSGTDTQYF.